Presented here are 26 T cell receptor beta chains from one specimen sequenced in a study of cytomegalovirus exposure and HLA in healthy donors. The PCR was carried out with 60 Vbeta primers and 13 Jbeta primers. Clones were read by immunoSEQ multiplex PCR, and TCRdb kept only the in-frame ones, dropping some. The sample consists of around 150,000 clones, about four fifths of them appearing once. Sequenced material: PBMCs. These receptors were obtained from a male donor in good health and CMV-seropositive.

The rearrangement links TRBV4-3 to TRBJ1-5; maybe TRBD1 (5 bases). Germline CDR1 reads LGHNA; CDR2 reads YSLEER. The V end lost 3 bases, the J end lost 0 bases, and 6 bases lay between the germline ends. This CDR3 comprises 14 residues. CDR3 nucleotides: TGCGCCAGCAGCCAGGACAATAGCAATCAGCCCCAGCATTTT. This encodes CASSQDNSNQPQHF.

The V gene is TRBV7-2, the J gene TRBJ2-7; maybe TRBD2 (6 bases). This CDR3 has 14 amino acids. The V gene's germline CDR1 is SGHTA and CDR2 FQGNSA. The V end lost 1 base, the J end lost 4 bases, and 11 bases lay between the germline ends. CDR3 bases: TGTGCCAGCAGCTTAGACCCAGGGAGGTACGAGCAGTACTTC. Amino acids: CASSLDPGRYEQYF.

This clone was counted only a few times. The chain has TRBV4-1 and TRBJ1-5, with D possibly matching TRBD1 (5 bases). Per the germline V gene, CDR1 is MGHRA and CDR2 is YSYEKL. The CDR3 covers 16 residues. Trimming took 0 bases from V and 5 from J, leaving 14 bases between them. The CDR3 here is CASSQERQLGHQPQHF. The CDR3 bases are TGCGCCAGCAGCCAAGAGAGACAGTTAGGCCATCAGCCCCAGCATTTT.

This rearrangement joins TRBV27 to TRBJ2-1; TRBD2 might be the D (6 bases). The germline gives CDR1 MNHEY, CDR2 SMNVEV (reference sequence). The CDR3 totals 17 residues. V was trimmed by 6 bases and J by 8 bases, leaving 26 bases between them. CDR3 region: CASSLIRRLGSQYEQFF. The CDR3 coding sequence is TGTGCCAGCAGCTTAATCAGGAGACTAGGGTCACAATATGAGCAGTTCTTC.

The gene calls are TRBV9 and TRBJ2-7; tentative D call: TRBD2 (6 bases). Germline V lookup: CDR1 SGDLS, CDR2 YYNGEE. This CDR3 region has 13 residues. Trimming cost V 4 bases and J 1 base, with 9 bases left between them. DNA of the CDR3: TGTGCCAGCAGCATTGGACTATCCTACGAGCAGTACTTC. It is translated as CASSIGLSYEQYF.

The chain links TRBV6-1 to TRBJ2-7, with 9 bases lining up with TRBD1. V was pared by 6 bases and J by 3 bases, with 9 bases of the junction left unmatched. This CDR3 has 15 amino acids. Germline V gene lookup returns CDR1 MNHNS and CDR2 SASEGT. CDR3 amino acids: CASRTGTGNVYEQYF. In DNA form, the CDR3 reads TGTGCCAGCAGAACCGGGACAGGGAATGTCTACGAGCAGTACTTC.

The chain joins TRBV7-8 to TRBJ2-5; 7 nucleotides align to TRBD1. The DNA end favors TRBJ2-7, so the J call may be wrong. Per the germline V gene, CDR1 is SGHVS and CDR2 is FQNEAQ. The CDR3 runs to 14 residues. The CDR3 loop reads CASSFRDSAYEQYF. Written as DNA, the CDR3 is TGTGCCAGCAGCTTCCGGGACAGCGCCTACGAGCAGTACTTC.

V is TRBV11-3 and J is TRBJ1-1, with D perhaps matching TRBD1 (6 bases). Trimming stripped 4 bases from V and 10 bases from J, with 16 bases between. Germline V gives CDR1 SGHNT, CDR2 YENEEA. The CDR3 loop spans 13 amino acids. CDR3: CASSSARGAGAFF. The CDR3 nucleotides are TGTGCCAGCAGCTCCGCCCGGGGGGCCGGAGCTTTCTTT.

The chain joins TRBV6-6 to TRBJ1-2; perhaps TRBD1 as D (6 bases). CDR1 MNHNY and CDR2 SVGAGI come from the germline V gene (reference sequence). The CDR3 consists of 15 residues. V dropped 5 bases and J dropped 4 bases, with 17 bases sitting between them. In DNA, the CDR3 is TGTGCCAGCAGTGATCAGGGGCGGCGTGGCTATGGCTACACCTTC. Translated: CASSDQGRRGYGYTF.

This clone appeared a single time. The J gene is TRBJ1-2, the V gene TRBV27, with D unclear. The length of the CDR3 is 14 residues. Per the germline V gene, CDR1 is MNHEY and CDR2 is SMNVEV (reference sequence). V was cut by 0 bases and J by 1 base, with 6 bases left in between. Here the CDR3 reads CASSLSFLNYGYTF. Here the CDR3 DNA reads TGTGCCAGCAGTTTATCTTTCCTTAACTATGGCTACACCTTC.

The chain has TRBV7-9 and TRBJ1-4, with 10 bases matching TRBD1. The CDR3 runs to 15 residues. V gave up 5 bases and J gave up 3 bases; unmatched junction bases: 3. Germline CDR1 SEHNR, CDR2 FQNEAQ (reference sequence). The CDR3 bases are TGTGCCAGCAGCGGAGGGACAGGGGCTAATGAAAAACTGTTTTTT. This codes for CASSGGTGANEKLFF.

The chain joins TRBV27 to TRBJ1-5; 8 bases align to TRBD1. This CDR3 region has 16 residues. V shed 7 bases and J 4 bases; nucleotides not matched to a gene: 12. CDR1 and CDR2 from the germline V gene are MNHEY and SMNVEV (reference sequence). CDR3 region: CASKALGTGPNQPQHF. In DNA, the CDR3 is TGTGCCAGCAAAGCTTTGGGGACAGGACCAAATCAGCCCCAGCATTTT.

The rearrangement links TRBV20-1 to TRBJ1-2, with TRBD1 matching over 9 bases. Germline V lookup: CDR1 DFQATT, CDR2 SNEGSKA (reference sequence). The CDR3 runs to 11 residues. Trimming removed 5 bases from V and 7 bases from J; junction bases left unmatched: 2. The CDR3 spells CSAWDRAGYTF. The CDR3 nucleotides read TGCAGTGCTTGGGACAGGGCTGGCTACACCTTC.

J is TRBJ2-1 and V is TRBV19; 9 nucleotides line up with TRBD1. The CDR3 runs 14 residues. Germline V gives CDR1 LNHDA, CDR2 SQIVND (reference sequence). V gave up 1 base and J gave up 7 bases; unmatched junction bases: 2. CDR3 in amino acids: CASSIGDRGNEQFF. The CDR3 nucleotides are TGTGCCAGTAGTATAGGAGACAGGGGGAATGAGCAGTTCTTC.

The chain employs TRBV9 and TRBJ2-3; D gene uncertain. The CDR3 covers 16 residues. Trimming pared 0 bases from V and 3 bases from J, leaving 14 bases between. CDR1 and CDR2 from the germline V gene are SGDLS and YYNGEE. Here the CDR3 reads CASSVVISLTTDTQYF. In DNA form, the CDR3 reads TGTGCCAGCAGCGTAGTGATTAGCTTAACTACAGATACGCAGTATTTT.

V usage is TRBV29-1 and J usage is TRBJ2-7, with 10 bases lining up with TRBD1. This CDR3 is built from 13 residues. Trimming cost V 6 bases and J 1 base; bases outside gene matches: 3. Germline lookup yields CDR1 SQVTM and CDR2 ANQGSEA. CDR3 amino acids: CSVRTGGSYEQYF. The DNA of the CDR3 is TGCAGCGTCCGGACAGGGGGATCCTACGAGCAGTACTTC.

The chain employs TRBV7-3 and TRBJ2-3, with 10 positions matching TRBD2. The germline V gene has CDR1 SGHTA and CDR2 FQGTGA. With V trimmed by 5 bases and J by 2 bases, 13 bases remained unmatched. The CDR3 length is 18 residues. The CDR3 coding sequence is TGTGCCAGCAGCCCCGCCAAGATAGCGGGGGGTCTCACAGATACGCAGTATTTT. It is translated as CASSPAKIAGGLTDTQYF.

This clone was picked up a small number of times. CDR3 coding DNA: TGTGCCAGCAGCCATCCGACTAGCGGGGGAAACACCGGGGAGCTGTTTTTT. Amino acids: CASSHPTSGGNTGELFF. The V gene is TRBV5-4, the J gene TRBJ2-2, with 12 bases identical to TRBD2. The CDR3 spans 17 residues. Germline V lookup: CDR1 SGHNT, CDR2 YYREEE (reference sequence). Trimming removed 4 bases from V and 2 bases from J; junction bases left unmatched: 6.

V is TRBV6-5 and J is TRBJ1-1; TRBD1 matches 7 bases. This CDR3 comprises 13 residues. V shed 6 bases and J 3 bases; nucleotides not matched to a gene: 4. Germline CDR1 reads MNHEY; CDR2 reads SVGAGI. CDR3 sequence: CASRRTGHTEAFF. CDR3 nucleotides: TGTGCCAGCAGACGGACAGGACACACTGAAGCTTTCTTT.

This clone appeared a few times. The chain's CDR3 is CASSLVGTSNEKLFF. The CDR3 region has the DNA TGTGCCAGCAGCTTAGTCGGGACTAGTAATGAAAAACTGTTTTTT. V is TRBV7-9 and J is TRBJ1-4, with D maybe TRBD1 (5 bases). Germline values: CDR1 SEHNR, CDR2 FQNEAQ (reference sequence). The CDR3 sequence is 15 residues long. The V and J ends lost 1 base and 4 bases respectively, with 10 bases between them.

A few counts support this clone. The V gene is TRBV5-6, the J gene TRBJ1-4; TRBD1 might be the D (5 bases). This CDR3 contains 17 residues. Germline V CDR1 and CDR2: SGHDT, YYEEEE. Trimming pared 1 base from V and 8 bases from J, leaving 21 bases between. DNA of the CDR3: TGTGCCAGCAGCTTGCTTTCGGATCGCGGGGCTGGGGAAAAACTGTTTTTT. This gives the protein CASSLLSDRGAGEKLFF. The full variable domain, completed using reference TRBV5-6 and TRBJ1-4, is DAGVTQSPTHLIKTRGQQVTLRCSPKSGHDTVSWYQQALGQGPQFIFQYYEEEERQRGNFPDRFSGHQFPNYSSELNVNALLLGDSALYLCASSLLSDRGAGEKLFFGSGTQLSVL.

The chain has TRBV4-1 and TRBJ1-3; weak D call: TRBD1 (6 bases). This CDR3 region has 15 residues. Trimming stripped 5 bases from V and 0 bases from J, with 11 bases between. Germline V CDR1 and CDR2: MGHRA, YSYEKL. CDR3 sequence reads: CASSGQINSGNTIYF. The CDR3, as DNA: TGCGCCAGCAGCGGACAGATAAACTCTGGAAACACCATATATTTT.

This rearrangement joins TRBV7-6 to TRBJ1-4; D may be TRBD1 (5 bases). There are 18 residues in the CDR3. CDR1 is SGHVS and CDR2 is FNYEAQ in the germline V gene. The V end was cut by 3 bases, the J end by 8 bases, with 25 bases between. CDR3 amino acids: CASSLAWAGRQVSEKLFF. The CDR3 bases are TGTGCCAGCAGCTTGGCCTGGGCGGGGCGGCAAGTATCGGAAAAACTGTTTTTT.

A note on this clone: Its ends do not fully match the called genes, so a read error is possible. This CDR3 reads CSSSSLQGPAGDGYTF. The DNA for the CDR3 is TGTTCCAGCAGCTCCTTACAGGGCCCAGCGGGAGACGGCTACACCTTC. The chain links TRBV7-9 to TRBJ1-2; D perhaps matches TRBD1 (6 bases). Germline CDR1 is SEHNR and CDR2 is FQNEAQ (reference sequence). CDR3 length: 16 amino acids.

For the CDR3, the DNA is TGTGCCAGCAGCGCTGGACTTCCCCGACCGCAAGAGCAGTACTTC. This translates into CASSAGLPRPQEQYF. The chain has TRBV7-8 and TRBJ2-7; a possible D gene is TRBD2 (5 bases). Germline loops: CDR1 SGHVS, CDR2 FQNEAQ. This CDR3 is built from 15 residues. V lost 5 bases and J 7 bases, leaving 21 bases between the germline ends.

The genes are TRBV6-1 and TRBJ2-7; TRBD1 agrees at 10 bases. Looked up from germline, CDR1 is MNHNS and CDR2 is SASEGT. CDR3 length equals 13 residues. Unmatched junction bases numbered 1, after V lost 2 bases and J lost 6 bases. The CDR3 DNA follows: TGTGCCAGCAGTGAATGGGACAGGGGCGAGCAGTACTTC. This encodes CASSEWDRGEQYF.